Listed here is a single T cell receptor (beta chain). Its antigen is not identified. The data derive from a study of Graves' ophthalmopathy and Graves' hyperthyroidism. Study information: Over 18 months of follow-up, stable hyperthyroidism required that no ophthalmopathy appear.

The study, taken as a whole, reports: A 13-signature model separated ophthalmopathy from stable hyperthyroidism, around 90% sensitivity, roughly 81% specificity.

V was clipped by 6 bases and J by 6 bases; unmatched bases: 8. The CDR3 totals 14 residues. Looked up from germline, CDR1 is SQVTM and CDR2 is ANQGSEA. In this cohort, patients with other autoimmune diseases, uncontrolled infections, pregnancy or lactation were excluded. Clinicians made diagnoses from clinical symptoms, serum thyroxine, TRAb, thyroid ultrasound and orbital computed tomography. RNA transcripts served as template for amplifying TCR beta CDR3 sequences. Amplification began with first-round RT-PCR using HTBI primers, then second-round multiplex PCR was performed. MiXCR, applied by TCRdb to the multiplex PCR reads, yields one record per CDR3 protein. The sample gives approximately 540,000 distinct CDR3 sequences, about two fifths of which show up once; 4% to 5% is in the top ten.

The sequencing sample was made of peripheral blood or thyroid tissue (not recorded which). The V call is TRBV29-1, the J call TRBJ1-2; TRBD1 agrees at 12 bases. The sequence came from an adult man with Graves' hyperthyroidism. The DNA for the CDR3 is TGCAGCGTGGCAGGGACAGGGGGCGCCGATGGCTACACCTTC. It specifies CSVAGTGGADGYTF. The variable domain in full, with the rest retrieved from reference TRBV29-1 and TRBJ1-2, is SAVISQKPSRDICQRGTSLTIQCQVDSQVTMMFWYRQQPGQSLTLIATANQGSEATYESGFVIDKFPISRPNLTFSTLTVSNMSPEDSSIYLCSVAGTGGADGYTFGSGTRLTVV.